Shown below are 21 T cell receptor beta chains from a single sample sequenced in a study of control samples from healthy donors and cancer patients. Sequencing was performed with immunoSEQ multiplex PCR; in TCRdb, only in-frame clones are kept and a portion is missing. This sample yields approximately 210,000 clones, of which approximately 91% are seen a single time; 1.5% to 2% belongs to the top ten. Sequencing input: blood. The receptors were sampled from a man aged 30 to 45 in good health.

This clone was observed once. The chain combines TRBV12-3 or TRBV12-4 with TRBJ1-2; no definite D call. The CDR3 covers 13 residues. Trimming removed 2 bases from V and 7 bases from J, with 11 bases in between. The CDR3 bases are TGTGCCAGCAGTTTATCAGGAGGAGGTGGCTACACCTTC. Its translation: CASSLSGGGGYTF.

The V call is TRBV4-2, the J call TRBJ1-4; 7 bases agree with TRBD1. The CDR3 loop spans 15 amino acids. V was pared by 0 bases and J by 5 bases, with 3 bases of the junction left unmatched. From germline, CDR1 is LGHNA and CDR2 YNFKEQ. This CDR3 is CASSQDVGQNEKLFF. The DNA for the CDR3 is TGTGCCAGCAGCCAAGATGTGGGACAGAATGAAAAACTGTTTTTT.

This clone has a single count. The J gene is TRBJ2-7, the V gene TRBV27; D is perhaps TRBD1 (6 bases). The CDR3 runs to 13 residues. V was pared by 10 bases and J by 0 bases, with 13 bases between. Germline V gene sequence: CDR1 MNHEY, CDR2 SMNVEV (reference sequence). The CDR3 loop is CATRGLASYEQYF. CDR3 coding DNA: TGTGCCACCAGGGGCCTCGCCTCCTACGAGCAGTACTTC.

The CDR3 DNA is TGTGCCAGCAGTGAGTCTCTAGCCCATGAGCAGTTCTTC. Its protein is CASSESLAHEQFF. V and J are TRBV6-4 and TRBJ2-1; D perhaps matches TRBD2 (5 bases). Germline CDR1 MRHNA, CDR2 SNTAGT. The germline V and J ends were trimmed by 3 bases and 8 bases, with 11 bases remaining between them. The CDR3 covers 13 residues.

The CDR3 coding sequence is TGTGCCACCAGACCTACGGGACAGGGCGAAGCTTTCTTT. Its protein product is CATRPTGQGEAFF. V usage is TRBV15 and J usage is TRBJ1-1; 9 bases map to TRBD1. Trimming at V came to 6 bases and at J to 8 bases, leaving 7 bases not matched to a gene. The CDR3 length is 13 residues. Germline V gives CDR1 LNHNV, CDR2 YYDKDF (reference sequence).

The V gene is TRBV7-3, the J gene TRBJ2-3; 13 bases align to TRBD2. V lost 5 bases, J lost 1 base, and 3 bases stayed unmatched. CDR3 size: 16 residues. The germline V gene has CDR1 SGHTA and CDR2 FQGTGA. CDR3: CASSPGLAGGTDTQYF. As DNA, the CDR3 is TGTGCCAGCAGCCCAGGACTAGCGGGGGGCACAGATACGCAGTATTTT. Full variable domain (outside the CDR3, taken from reference TRBV7-3 and TRBJ2-3): GAGVSQTPSNKVTEKGKYVELRCDPISGHTALYWYRQSLGQGPEFLIYFQGTGAADDSGLPNDRFFAVRPEGSVSTLKIQRTERGDSAVYLCASSPGLAGGTDTQYFGPGTRLTVL.

The chain employs TRBV7-3 and TRBJ2-7; 7 bases are a match to TRBD1. J lost 2 bases, V lost 5 bases, and 12 bases had no gene match. Germline V gene data show CDR1 as SGHTA and CDR2 as FQGTGA. CDR3 length: 16 amino acids. The chain's CDR3 is CASSPARDRTTYEQYF. CDR3 DNA: TGTGCCAGCAGCCCGGCCCGGGACAGAACTACCTACGAGCAGTACTTC.

The chain is built from TRBV9 and TRBJ2-7; 7 nucleotides match TRBD1. This CDR3 region has 16 residues. Germline V gives CDR1 SGDLS, CDR2 YYNGEE. The junction had 11 bases not matched to a gene; V was cut back by 3 bases and J by 2 bases. The CDR3: CASSALGTASAYEQYF. In nucleotides, the CDR3 is TGTGCCAGCAGCGCCCTCGGGACAGCGAGCGCCTACGAGCAGTACTTC. The full variable domain, with the rest looked up from reference TRBV9 and TRBJ2-7, is DSGVTQTPKHLITATGQRVTLRCSPRSGDLSVYWYQQSLDQGLQFLIQYYNGEERAKGNILERFSAQQFPDLHSELNLSSLELGDSALYFCASSALGTASAYEQYFGPGTRLTVT.

This clone was observed once. This chain joins TRBV3-1 (or the pseudogene TRBV3-2) and TRBJ2-7; maybe TRBD2 (5 bases). This CDR3 has 16 amino acids. Germline assignment: CDR1 LGHDT and CDR2 YNNKEL (reference sequence). V lost 0 bases and J 5 bases, leaving 17 bases between the germline ends. For the CDR3, the DNA is TGTGCCAGCAGCCAAGAGCCCAAGGGAGTTCGTGACGAGCAGTACTTC. Amino acids: CASSQEPKGVRDEQYF.

The chain links TRBV5-1 to TRBJ2-3; unclear D gene. V was pared by 0 bases and J by 0 bases, with 8 bases between. Germline CDR1 SGHRS, CDR2 YFSETQ. The length of the CDR3 is 15 residues. In nucleotides, the CDR3 is TGCGCCAGCAGCTTGGAGTCACAAAGCACAGATACGCAGTATTTT. Its translation: CASSLESQSTDTQYF.

This sequence joins TRBV9 and TRBJ2-1; 13 bases map to TRBD2. The CDR3 runs to 17 residues. In germline, CDR1 is SGDLS, CDR2 YYNGEE. The junction had 4 bases not matched to a gene; V was cut back by 4 bases and J by 0 bases. In DNA, the CDR3 is TGTGCCAGCAGCTGGGGACTAGCGGGGATCTCCTACAATGAGCAGTTCTTC. Amino acid sequence: CASSWGLAGISYNEQFF. Complete variable domain (other parts from reference TRBV9 and TRBJ2-1): DSGVTQTPKHLITATGQRVTLRCSPRSGDLSVYWYQQSLDQGLQFLIQYYNGEERAKGNILERFSAQQFPDLHSELNLSSLELGDSALYFCASSWGLAGISYNEQFFGPGTRLTVL.

In DNA, the CDR3 is TGTGCCAGCAGCCTCTACAGGGACACAGATACGCAGTATTTT. Encoded protein: CASSLYRDTDTQYF. The chain carries TRBV4-2 and TRBJ2-3; perhaps TRBD1 as D (6 bases). Trimming stripped 4 bases from V and 2 bases from J, with 10 bases between. The CDR3 extends over 14 amino acids. The germline CDR1 and CDR2 sequences are LGHNA and YNFKEQ.

The chain carries TRBV5-8 and TRBJ1-6; D not resolved. The CDR3 totals 12 residues. V lost 4 bases, J lost 7 bases, and 6 bases lay in between. Germline V gene sequence: CDR1 SGHTS, CDR2 YDEGEE. The CDR3 sequence: CASSPQNSPLHF. CDR3 coding DNA: TGTGCCAGCAGCCCACAGAATTCACCCCTCCACTTT.

This chain links TRBV5-1 with TRBJ2-1, with unresolved D. The CDR3 covers 15 residues. The germline CDR1 and CDR2 sequences are SGHRS and YFSETQ. V lost 0 bases to trimming and J lost 2 bases, with 9 bases between them. The CDR3 reads CASSLAGDTYNEQFF. The CDR3 DNA follows: TGCGCCAGCAGCTTGGCTGGGGATACCTACAATGAGCAGTTCTTC.

This clone has only one observation. The genes are TRBV2 and TRBJ1-4; D gene uncertain. The V and J ends lost 11 bases and 3 bases respectively, with 13 bases between them. This CDR3 has 13 residues. In germline, CDR1 is SNHLY, CDR2 FYNNEI. The CDR3 here is CAHSRGPNEKLFF. Written as DNA, the CDR3 is TGTGCCCATAGTCGGGGTCCTAATGAAAAACTGTTTTTT.

V usage is TRBV30 and J usage is TRBJ2-1; 7 nucleotides align to TRBD1. This CDR3 comprises 14 residues. Trimming took 2 bases from V and 15 from J; bases not matched to a gene: 16. The germline CDR1 and CDR2 sequences are GTSNPN and SVGIG (reference sequence). CDR3: CAWSPMDRDRDRFF. DNA of the CDR3: TGTGCCTGGAGTCCAATGGACCGAGACAGGGATAGGTTCTTC.

The rearrangement joins TRBV15 to TRBJ2-7; 7 nucleotides match TRBD1. This CDR3 spans 14 amino acids. Germline V gives CDR1 LNHNV, CDR2 YYDKDF (reference sequence). V lost 0 bases to trimming and J lost 5 bases; unmatched junction nucleotides: 4. The CDR3 loop is CATSRDRGTDEQYF. The DNA of the CDR3 is TGTGCCACCAGCAGAGATAGGGGGACAGACGAGCAGTACTTC. The full variable domain, completed using reference TRBV15 and TRBJ2-7, is DAMVIQNPRYQVTQFGKPVTLSCSQTLNHNVMYWYQQKSSQAPKLLFHYYDKDFNNEADTPDNFQSRRPNTSFCFLDIRSPGLGDTAMYLCATSRDRGTDEQYFGPGTRLTVT.

This rearrangement joins TRBV3-1 (or the pseudogene TRBV3-2) to TRBJ2-3, with a possible D match to TRBD2 (6 bases). The germline CDR1 and CDR2 sequences are LGHDT and YNNKEL (reference sequence). This CDR3 has 17 amino acids. V was shortened by 0 bases and J by 1 base, with 14 bases between the two germline ends. CDR3 region: CASSQDRRGRRTDTQYF. The CDR3, as DNA: TGTGCCAGCAGCCAAGATAGGAGGGGCAGACGCACAGATACGCAGTATTTT.

The rearrangement uses TRBV4-2 and TRBJ2-5; TRBD2 agrees at 7 bases. In germline, CDR1 is LGHNA, CDR2 YNFKEQ. CDR3 length equals 18 residues. Losses at the gene ends were 0 bases for V and 5 bases for J; bases not matched to a gene: 15. The CDR3 DNA reads as TGTGCCAGCAGCCAAGAAGGCGGCTTCGTGGGGGGAGGGGAGACCCAGTACTTC. This codes for CASSQEGGFVGGGETQYF.

The V and J genes are TRBV29-1 and TRBJ2-7; 7 bases line up with TRBD1. CDR3 size: 14 residues. Looked up from germline, CDR1 is SQVTM and CDR2 is ANQGSEA. V shed 6 bases and J 3 bases; nucleotides not matched to a gene: 11. The CDR3 region has the DNA TGCAGCGTGTATTCCGGGACAGATAACTACGAGCAGTACTTC. Translating gives CSVYSGTDNYEQYF.

Remarks on this clone: This CDR3 is also generated by other DNA sequences in the sample. The rearrangement uses TRBV13 and TRBJ2-2; D remains unclear. CDR1 is PRHDT, CDR2 FYEKMQ, per germline (reference sequence). V was shortened by 2 bases and J by 6 bases, with 13 bases between the two germline ends. This CDR3 is built from 15 residues. The CDR3 bases are TGTGCCAGCAGCTTAAGGATCTCCATAGCCGGGGAGCTGTTTTTT. Its translation is CASSLRISIAGELFF.